One and the same sample provided the 19 T cell receptor beta chains below, sequenced in a study of early T cells in non-severe SARS-CoV-2 infection. TCRdb independently ran MiXCR on the 5' RACE reads; one entry per CDR3 protein. The sample lists about 56,000 distinct CDR3 sequences; more than 12% were seen once. The sample in question was whole blood, obtained at baseline. Receptors originate from an adult who was a healthcare worker with PCR-confirmed SARS-CoV-2 infection or an uninfected control (not recorded which).

The CDR3 sequence is CASSLQGLAGPDTQYF. CDR3 bases: TGTGCCAGCAGTTTACAGGGCCTAGCGGGCCCAGATACGCAGTATTTT. The gene calls are TRBV28 and TRBJ2-3, with 8 bases aligning to TRBD2. V lost 2 bases and J lost 4; bases outside the gene matches: 8. In germline, CDR1 is MDHEN, CDR2 SYDVKM. This CDR3 has 16 amino acids.

This clonotype has only one observation. The rearrangement links TRBV5-1 to TRBJ2-7, with D tentatively TRBD1 (6 bases). Between the trimmed V and J ends, which lost 4 bases and 5 bases, there was a span of 16 bases. The CDR3 runs 14 residues. The germline V gene has CDR1 SGHRS and CDR2 YFSETQ. CDR3 in amino acids: CASSPGAGSNEQYF. The CDR3 region has the DNA TGCGCCAGCAGCCCAGGGGCCGGTAGCAACGAGCAGTACTTC. Variable domain in full (rest from reference TRBV5-1 and TRBJ2-7): KAGVTQTPRYLIKTRGQQVTLSCSPISGHRSVSWYQQTPGQGLQFLFEYFSETQRNKGNFPGRFSGRQFSNSRSEMNVSTLELGDSALYLCASSPGAGSNEQYFGPGTRLTVT.

This clonotype was seen only a few times. The chain couples TRBV7-9 to TRBJ2-2; TRBD1 might be the D (6 bases). The CDR3 loop spans 15 amino acids. V shed 7 bases and J shed 4 bases, with 16 bases lying between them. Germline V gene lookup returns CDR1 SEHNR and CDR2 FQNEAQ (reference sequence). CDR3 sequence (DNA): TGTGCCAGCAAATCCGTAACAGGGAGCACCGGGGAGCTGTTTTTT. The encoded protein is CASKSVTGSTGELFF. The variable domain in full, completed from reference TRBV7-9 and TRBJ2-2, reads DTGVSQNPRHKITKRGQNVTFRCDPISEHNRLYWYRQTLGQGPEFLTYFQNEAQLEKSRLLSDRFSAERPKGSFSTLEIQRTEQGDSAMYLCASKSVTGSTGELFFGEGSRLTVL.

A few counts support this clonotype. Germline and junction disagree at one end, which may indicate a read error. This chain connects TRBV7-3 to TRBJ2-3, with D maybe TRBD2 (6 bases). From germline, CDR1 is SGHTA and CDR2 FQGTGA. This CDR3 is 15 amino acids long. This CDR3 is CASSLTGGTVDTQYF. The CDR3 DNA reads as TGTGCCAGCAGCCTAACGGGCGGGACGGTAGATACGCAGTATTTT. Full variable domain (missing parts from reference TRBV7-3 and TRBJ2-3): GAGVSQTPSNKVTEKGKYVELRCDPISGHTALYWYRQSLGQGPEFLIYFQGTGAADDSGLPNDRFFAVRPEGSVSTLKIQRTERGDSAVYLCASSLTGGTVDTQYFGPGTRLTVL.

This clonotype appeared many times. CDR3 loop: CASRLAGGGRNEQYF. The DNA for the CDR3 is TGTGCCAGCAGACTAGCGGGAGGGGGGAGGAACGAGCAGTACTTC. This sequence joins TRBV27 and TRBJ2-7; 13 bases align to TRBD2. The junction had 7 bases not matched to a gene; V was cut back by 6 bases and J by 5 bases. The CDR3 consists of 15 residues. Germline CDR1 MNHEY, CDR2 SMNVEV (reference sequence).

The V and J genes are TRBV29-1 and TRBJ2-7, with 7 bases lining up with TRBD1. This CDR3 comprises 11 residues. Germline CDR1 is SQVTM and CDR2 is ANQGSEA. V shed 8 bases, J shed 4 bases, and the junction held 5 bases outside the gene matches. CDR3 in amino acids: CSPRQGYEQYF. DNA for the CDR3: TGCAGCCCGAGACAGGGTTACGAGCAGTACTTC.

The V call is TRBV21-1, the J call TRBJ2-7; the table's D call TRBD1 went unverified against the DNA. TRBV21-1 is recorded as a pseudogene. There are 14 residues in the CDR3. This chain's CDR3 is CASSKGTGSYEQYF. The CDR3 DNA reads as TGTGCCAGCAGCAAAGGGACAGGGTCCTACGAGCAGTACTTC.

This clonotype was seen many times. V is TRBV7-9 and J is TRBJ1-3; 9 bases are a match to TRBD1. In germline, CDR1 is SEHNR, CDR2 FQNEAQ (reference sequence). CDR3 length equals 16 residues. J was trimmed by 0 bases and V by 8 bases; bases with no gene match: 8. The CDR3 reads CASSKTGGFSGNTIYF. The DNA for the CDR3 is TGTGCCAGCTCTAAGACAGGGGGATTCTCTGGAAACACCATATATTTT.

This clonotype showed up just a few times. The chain joins TRBV5-1 to TRBJ2-1; 8 bases are shared with TRBD2. With V trimmed by 4 bases and J by 8 bases, 8 bases remained unmatched. Germline CDR1 reads SGHRS; CDR2 reads YFSETQ. The CDR3 runs 14 residues. CDR3 in DNA: TGCGCCAGCAGCCAATTAGCGGGGTTGGATGAGCAGTTCTTC. Its protein is CASSQLAGLDEQFF.

This clonotype was found many times. This chain uses TRBV6-5 with TRBJ2-1; D tentatively reads TRBD1 or TRBD2 (5 bases each). Trimming shortened V by 0 bases and J by 4 bases, and 16 bases separated the two germline ends. Germline V gives CDR1 MNHEY, CDR2 SVGAGI. The CDR3 totals 17 residues. The CDR3 region is CASSYSISRDGYNEQFF. The CDR3 nucleotides are TGTGCCAGCAGTTACTCGATCTCCCGGGACGGATACAATGAGCAGTTCTTC.

The chain couples TRBV11-2 to TRBJ1-1; TRBD1 is a possible D gene (6 bases). The CDR3 sequence is 15 residues long. V lost 2 bases and J lost 4, with 14 bases in between. Germline assignment: CDR1 SGHAT and CDR2 FQNNGV. The CDR3 reads CASSLFSDRTTEAFF. DNA for the CDR3: TGTGCCAGCAGCTTATTCAGTGACAGGACCACTGAAGCTTTCTTT.

The chain is built from TRBV20-1 and TRBJ2-5, with D possibly being TRBD2 (5 bases). Trimming stripped 2 bases from V and 1 base from J, with 20 bases between. The germline V gene has CDR1 DFQATT and CDR2 SNEGSKA (reference sequence). The CDR3 is 17 amino acids. CDR3 in amino acids: CSARSHGYWGVQETQYF. DNA of the CDR3: TGCAGTGCTAGATCACATGGATATTGGGGAGTCCAAGAGACCCAGTACTTC.

This clonotype was picked up a small number of times. The gene calls are TRBV3-1 and TRBJ1-1; maybe TRBD1 (6 bases). Germline CDR1 is LGHDT and CDR2 is YNNKEL (reference sequence). The V gene lost 1 base and the J gene lost 2 bases, with 17 bases spanning the gap. The CDR3 extends over 17 amino acids. CDR3 coding DNA: TGTGCCAGCAGCCAAGTGGCACCCCAGGGGATTAACACTGAAGCTTTCTTT. Residues: CASSQVAPQGINTEAFF.

This clonotype was seen more than once but under ten times. The rearrangement uses TRBV25-1 and TRBJ2-5; D gene uncertain. In germline, CDR1 is MGHDK, CDR2 SYGVNS. The CDR3 extends over 15 amino acids. V was clipped by 3 bases and J by 2 bases, with 13 bases between them. Written as DNA, the CDR3 is TGTGCCAGCAGTGATCTAGGCACCGGACAAGAGACCCAGTACTTC. Translating gives CASSDLGTGQETQYF.

The table lists this clonotype with many counts. The J gene is TRBJ2-5, the V gene TRBV6-1; 15 positions agree with TRBD2. Germline loops: CDR1 MNHNS, CDR2 SASEGT. This CDR3 spans 16 amino acids. Trimming took 7 bases from V and 5 from J; bases not matched to a gene: 8. DNA for the CDR3: TGTGCCAGCACTCCGGGACTAGCGGGAGGTCTGGAGACCCAGTACTTC. Its translation: CASTPGLAGGLETQYF.

In its sample, this clonotype was seen a few times. The rearrangement joins TRBV4-1 to TRBJ2-1; D is unclear. Per the germline V gene, CDR1 is MGHRA and CDR2 is YSYEKL. This CDR3 is built from 15 residues. V was cut by 4 bases and J by 6 bases, with 16 bases left in between. CDR3 in DNA: TGCGCCAGCAGCCCGATGATTGGCGGAAGCAATGAGCAGTTCTTC. Translated, it gives CASSPMIGGSNEQFF.

The chain's CDR3 is CASRDYLTGELFF. In DNA, the CDR3 is TGTGCCAGCAGGGACTACTTGACCGGGGAGCTGTTTTTT. The V gene is TRBV3-1, the J gene TRBJ2-2; perhaps TRBD2 as D (6 bases). Between the trimmed V and J ends, which lost 6 bases and 5 bases, there was a span of 10 bases. CDR1 LGHDT and CDR2 YNNKEL come from the germline V gene (reference sequence). The CDR3 length is 13 residues.

The chain joins TRBV10-2 to TRBJ2-2; tentative D call: TRBD2 (7 bases). Germline-derived CDR1 and CDR2 are WSHSY and SAAADI. This CDR3 region has 16 residues. Between the trimmed V and J ends, which lost 4 bases and 3 bases, there was a span of 15 bases. The CDR3 DNA is TGCGCCAGCAGTGTCGGGTCGGGGGGCTACACCGGGGAGCTGTTTTTT. Amino acids: CASSVGSGGYTGELFF.

The chain joins TRBV6-4 to TRBJ2-1; possibly TRBD2 for D (5 bases). The CDR3 is 16 amino acids. Looked up from germline, CDR1 is MRHNA and CDR2 is SNTAGT. Trimming cost V 11 bases and J 7 bases, with 27 bases left between them. The CDR3 nucleotides are TGTGCCTCAGCCGGGATGGACGGGGTCCGTAGGAATGAGCAGTTCTTC. It is translated as CASAGMDGVRRNEQFF.